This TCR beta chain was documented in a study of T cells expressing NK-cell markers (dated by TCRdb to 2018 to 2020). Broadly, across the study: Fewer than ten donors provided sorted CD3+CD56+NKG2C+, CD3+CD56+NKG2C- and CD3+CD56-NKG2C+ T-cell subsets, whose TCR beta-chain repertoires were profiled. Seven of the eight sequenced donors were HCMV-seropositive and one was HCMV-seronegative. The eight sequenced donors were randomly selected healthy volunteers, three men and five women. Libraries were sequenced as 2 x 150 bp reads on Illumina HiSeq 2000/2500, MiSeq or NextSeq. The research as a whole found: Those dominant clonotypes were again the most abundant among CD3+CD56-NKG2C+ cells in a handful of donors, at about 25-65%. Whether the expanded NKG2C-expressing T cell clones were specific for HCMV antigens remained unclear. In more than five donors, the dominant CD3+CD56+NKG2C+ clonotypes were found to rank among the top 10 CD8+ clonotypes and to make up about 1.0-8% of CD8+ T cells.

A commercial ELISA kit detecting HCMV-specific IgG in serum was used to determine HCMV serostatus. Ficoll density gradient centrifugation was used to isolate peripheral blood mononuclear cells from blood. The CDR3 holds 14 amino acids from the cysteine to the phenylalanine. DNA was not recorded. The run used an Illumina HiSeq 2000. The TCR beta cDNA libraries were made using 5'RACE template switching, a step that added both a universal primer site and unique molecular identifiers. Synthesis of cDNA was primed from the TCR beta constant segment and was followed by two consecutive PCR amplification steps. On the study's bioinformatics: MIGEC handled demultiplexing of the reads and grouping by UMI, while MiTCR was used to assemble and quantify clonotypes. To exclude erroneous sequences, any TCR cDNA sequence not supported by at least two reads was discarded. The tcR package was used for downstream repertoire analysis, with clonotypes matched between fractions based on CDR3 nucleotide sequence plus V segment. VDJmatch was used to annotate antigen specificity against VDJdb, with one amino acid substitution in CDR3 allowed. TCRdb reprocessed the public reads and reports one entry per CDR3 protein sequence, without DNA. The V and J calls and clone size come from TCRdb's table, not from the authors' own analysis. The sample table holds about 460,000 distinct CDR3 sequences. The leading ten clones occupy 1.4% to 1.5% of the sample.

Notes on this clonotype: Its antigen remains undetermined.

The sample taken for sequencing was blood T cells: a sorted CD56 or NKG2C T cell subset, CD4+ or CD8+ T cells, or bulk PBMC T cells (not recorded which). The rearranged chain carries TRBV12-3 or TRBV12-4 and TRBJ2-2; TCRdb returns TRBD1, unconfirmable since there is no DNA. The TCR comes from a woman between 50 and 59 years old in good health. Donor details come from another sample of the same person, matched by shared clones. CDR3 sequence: CASSPGPFSGELFF.